The 22 T cell receptor beta chains below were found in one sample sequenced in a study of cytomegalovirus exposure and HLA in healthy donors. Primers included in the PCR were 60 Vbeta and 13 Jbeta primers. The method was immunoSEQ multiplex PCR; TCRdb's version includes in-frame clones alone and lacks a portion of them. Among roughly 120,000 clones listed, 77% were seen once. The specimen sequenced was PBMCs. These receptors were taken from a middle-aged woman in good health and CMV-seropositive.

V gene TRBV18 combines with J gene TRBJ2-1; maybe TRBD2 (5 bases). There are 14 residues in the CDR3. Germline loops: CDR1 KGHSH, CDR2 LQKENI. The V and J ends lost 3 bases and 6 bases respectively, with 12 bases between them. CDR3 nucleotides: TGTGCCAGCTCACCGAAGGACTTCACCAATGAGCAGTTCTTC. It encodes CASSPKDFTNEQFF.

The chain employs TRBV7-8 and TRBJ1-4, with TRBD1 matching over 8 bases. V shed 6 bases and J 3 bases; nucleotides not matched to a gene: 15. The CDR3 runs 18 residues. The germline V gene has CDR1 SGHVS and CDR2 FQNEAQ. The CDR3 here is CASSLSGQGRRANEKLFF. Written as DNA, the CDR3 is TGTGCCAGCAGTCTATCCGGACAGGGAAGGCGGGCTAATGAAAAACTGTTTTTT. Looking up the rest from reference TRBV7-8 and TRBJ1-4 gives the full variable domain: GAGVSQSPRYKVAKRGQDVALRCDPISGHVSLFWYQQALGQGPEFLTYFQNEAQLDKSGLPSDRFFAERPEGSVSTLKIQRTQQEDSAVYLCASSLSGQGRRANEKLFFGSGTQLSVL.

The CDR3 region is CSVVYGFMNTEAFF. DNA of the CDR3: TGCAGCGTTGTCTACGGGTTTATGAACACTGAAGCTTTCTTT. The chain uses TRBV29-1 and TRBJ1-1; D unclear. The germline V gene encodes CDR1 SQVTM and CDR2 ANQGSEA. The CDR3 is 14 residues long. V shed 4 bases and J shed 0 bases, with 12 bases lying between them.

This clone has just a few counts. The V call is TRBV28, the J call TRBJ2-7; TRBD2 agrees at 12 bases. The CDR3 is 18 amino acids. The germline V gene encodes CDR1 MDHEN and CDR2 SYDVKM. Losses at the gene ends were 2 bases for V and 2 bases for J; bases not matched to a gene: 10. CDR3 sequence (DNA): TGTGCCAGCAGTTTAACCGGGACTAGCGGGCACTTAGCCTACGAGCAGTACTTC. Amino acid sequence: CASSLTGTSGHLAYEQYF.

The DNA of the CDR3 is TGCGCCAGCAGCCGCGACAGTGAAGCTTTCTTT. The encoded protein is CASSRDSEAFF. This chain links TRBV5-1 with TRBJ1-1; perhaps TRBD1 as D (5 bases). Germline CDR1 SGHRS, CDR2 YFSETQ. V was shortened by 4 bases and J by 7 bases, with 8 bases between the two germline ends. This CDR3 is 11 amino acids long.

The chain carries TRBV19 and TRBJ1-5, with 7 bases matching TRBD1. The CDR3 totals 16 residues. V shed 5 bases and J 3 bases; nucleotides not matched to a gene: 10. Germline-derived CDR1 and CDR2 are LNHDA and SQIVND (reference sequence). CDR3 bases: TGTGCCAGTAGTCCCCGGGCAGGGGGTCACAATCAGCCCCAGCATTTT. Protein product: CASSPRAGGHNQPQHF.

This clone was seen ten or more times. The V call is TRBV7-2, the J call TRBJ2-2; 7 bases map to TRBD1. The ends lost 3 bases at V and 6 bases at J; junction bases unmatched: 7. The CDR3 totals 15 residues. The germline V gene has CDR1 SGHTA and CDR2 FQGNSA. In nucleotides, the CDR3 is TGTGCCAGCAGCTTCCGACAGGGCGGTCCCGGGGAGCTGTTTTTT. Amino acids: CASSFRQGGPGELFF.

This clone was recorded once. The chain carries TRBV29-1 and TRBJ2-5, with 9 bases aligning to TRBD1. This CDR3 spans 13 amino acids. Germline V gives CDR1 SQVTM, CDR2 ANQGSEA. J was trimmed by 3 bases and V by 7 bases; bases with no gene match: 6. CDR3 protein: CSAWTGAEETQYF. Written as DNA, the CDR3 is TGCAGCGCTTGGACAGGGGCGGAAGAGACCCAGTACTTC.

The chain joins TRBV9 to TRBJ2-3, with 12 bases fitting TRBD2. The V segment lost 4 bases and the J segment 6 bases; nucleotides outside the gene matches: 6. Germline loops: CDR1 SGDLS, CDR2 YYNGEE. This CDR3 is built from 15 residues. Here the CDR3 DNA reads TGTGCCAGCAGCCTCGGACTAGCGGGGTCGGATACGCAGTATTTT. Translated, it gives CASSLGLAGSDTQYF.

The V call is TRBV6-1, the J call TRBJ1-4; D is perhaps TRBD1 (5 bases). V gave up 7 bases and J gave up 4 bases, with 16 bases separating them. The CDR3 runs to 15 residues. Germline V lookup: CDR1 MNHNS, CDR2 SASEGT. CDR3 bases: TGTGCCAGCACCCCGAACCAGGGCCTTAATGAAAAACTGTTTTTT. This gives the protein CASTPNQGLNEKLFF.

As regards this clone: Other DNA sequences of this sample code for an identical CDR3. The chain joins TRBV5-4 to TRBJ2-7; 8 bases are shared with TRBD2. Unmatched junction bases numbered 9, after V lost 0 bases and J lost 7 bases. This CDR3 has 15 amino acids. Germline lookup yields CDR1 SGHNT and CDR2 YYREEE (reference sequence). This CDR3 reads CASSLEDGTSSEQYF. CDR3 sequence (DNA): TGTGCCAGCAGCTTGGAAGACGGGACTAGTAGTGAGCAGTACTTC.

This sequence joins TRBV19 and TRBJ2-5, with TRBD2 as a possible D gene (6 bases). The assigned J gene may be wrong: the sequence end matches TRBJ2-7 better. This CDR3 has 14 amino acids. Germline V gives CDR1 LNHDA, CDR2 SQIVND (reference sequence). The CDR3 reads CASSGGTAAYEQYF. The CDR3 DNA is TGTGCCAGTAGTGGGGGGACCGCGGCCTACGAGCAGTACTTC.

The rearrangement links TRBV30 to TRBJ2-7; 8 positions match TRBD1. V lost 2 bases, J lost 2 bases, and 5 bases stayed unmatched. CDR1 is GTSNPN and CDR2 is SVGIG in the germline V gene (reference sequence). The CDR3 length is 14 residues. The CDR3 spells CAWSSGTGAYEQYF. The CDR3 DNA follows: TGTGCCTGGAGTTCCGGGACAGGAGCCTACGAGCAGTACTTC.

Only one count was recorded for this clone. In the same sample, other DNA sequences code for this CDR3. The chain couples TRBV5-1 to TRBJ1-1, with D maybe TRBD1 (6 bases). The germline V gene encodes CDR1 SGHRS and CDR2 YFSETQ. The CDR3 has 14 amino acids. V lost 2 bases, J lost 3 bases, and 11 bases lay in between. The CDR3 loop is CASSLQGSDTEAFF. DNA of the CDR3: TGCGCCAGCAGCTTACAGGGTAGCGACACTGAAGCTTTCTTT. The full variable domain, completed using reference TRBV5-1 and TRBJ1-1, is KAGVTQTPRYLIKTRGQQVTLSCSPISGHRSVSWYQQTPGQGLQFLFEYFSETQRNKGNFPGRFSGRQFSNSRSEMNVSTLELGDSALYLCASSLQGSDTEAFFGQGTRLTVV.

This clone has a single count. The chain uses TRBV27 and TRBJ1-2; TRBD1 is a possible D gene (5 bases). Germline assignment: CDR1 MNHEY and CDR2 SMNVEV (reference sequence). Trimming shortened V by 3 bases and J by 4 bases, and 15 bases separated the two germline ends. This CDR3 spans 15 amino acids. This CDR3 reads CASSLTSGLTYGYTF. CDR3 nucleotides: TGTGCCAGCAGTTTGACCTCGGGACTGACCTATGGCTACACCTTC.

This chain uses TRBV27 with TRBJ1-2; 7 bases align to TRBD1. In germline, CDR1 is MNHEY, CDR2 SMNVEV (reference sequence). Trimming took 5 bases from V and 6 from J; bases not matched to a gene: 6. CDR3 size: 13 residues. CDR3 protein: CASSPQGSDGYTF. CDR3 bases: TGTGCCAGCAGTCCACAGGGGTCCGATGGCTACACCTTC.

The chain links TRBV10-2 to TRBJ1-4, with no clear D. CDR1 is WSHSY, CDR2 SAAADI, per germline. The V end lost 1 base, the J end lost 8 bases, and 8 bases lay between the germline ends. The CDR3 sequence is 13 residues long. The CDR3 protein is CASSELGDEKLFF. CDR3 bases: TGCGCCAGCAGTGAGTTGGGAGACGAAAAACTGTTTTTT.

V gene TRBV7-2 combines with J gene TRBJ2-2; D gene uncertain. Germline-derived CDR1 and CDR2 are SGHTA and FQGNSA. V was pared by 1 base and J by 5 bases, with 8 bases between. This CDR3 comprises 14 residues. The DNA of the CDR3 is TGTGCCAGCAGCTTAGGGGCTGATACCGGGGAGCTGTTTTTT. Translated, it gives CASSLGADTGELFF.

The V gene is TRBV6-5, the J gene TRBJ1-4; 8 bases match TRBD1. Unmatched junction bases numbered 1, after V lost 6 bases and J lost 7 bases. The CDR3 consists of 12 residues. Germline loops: CDR1 MNHEY, CDR2 SVGAGI. The CDR3 coding sequence is TGTGCCAGCAGAGACAGGGGTGAAAAACTGTTTTTT. Translation: CASRDRGEKLFF.

The chain has TRBV19 and TRBJ2-2; no definite D call. The V gene's germline CDR1 is LNHDA and CDR2 SQIVND (reference sequence). There are 14 residues in the CDR3. Trimming pared 5 bases from V and 0 bases from J, leaving 7 bases between. The CDR3 is CASSSRTNTGELFF. In nucleotides, the CDR3 is TGTGCCAGTAGTTCCAGAACGAACACCGGGGAGCTGTTTTTT.

This chain joins TRBV5-1 and TRBJ2-7, with 9 nucleotides matching TRBD1. Trimming cost V 1 base and J 5 bases; bases outside gene matches: 13. Germline values: CDR1 SGHRS, CDR2 YFSETQ. The CDR3 length is 17 residues. CDR3 amino acids: CASSLPDGDREAHEQYF. The CDR3 nucleotides read TGCGCCAGCAGCTTGCCCGACGGGGACAGGGAGGCCCACGAGCAGTACTTC.

The chain carries TRBV2 and TRBJ2-7, with D unclear. The CDR3 consists of 14 residues. CDR1 and CDR2 (germline): SNHLY, FYNNEI. Trimming shortened V by 8 bases and J by 7 bases, and 21 bases separated the two germline ends. The CDR3 DNA is TGTGCCAGCTTTGGGCTCCAGGTACAGTCAGAGCAGTACTTC. It translates to CASFGLQVQSEQYF.